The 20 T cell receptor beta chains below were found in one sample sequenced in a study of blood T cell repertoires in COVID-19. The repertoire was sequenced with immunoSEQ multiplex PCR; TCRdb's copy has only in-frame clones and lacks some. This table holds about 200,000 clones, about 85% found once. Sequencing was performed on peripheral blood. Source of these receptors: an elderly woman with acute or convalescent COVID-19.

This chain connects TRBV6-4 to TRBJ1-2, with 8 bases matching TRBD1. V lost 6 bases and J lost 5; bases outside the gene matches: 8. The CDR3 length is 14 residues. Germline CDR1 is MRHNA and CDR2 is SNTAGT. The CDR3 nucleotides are TGTGCCAGCAGCCCCGACAGGGGATGGTATGGCTACACCTTC. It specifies CASSPDRGWYGYTF.

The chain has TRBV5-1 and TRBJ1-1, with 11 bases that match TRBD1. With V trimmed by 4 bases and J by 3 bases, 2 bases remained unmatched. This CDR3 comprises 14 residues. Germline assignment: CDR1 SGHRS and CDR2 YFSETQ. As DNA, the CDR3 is TGCGCCAGCAGCAAGGGACAGGGGGACACTGAAGCTTTCTTT. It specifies CASSKGQGDTEAFF. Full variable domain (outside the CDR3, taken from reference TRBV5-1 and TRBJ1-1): KAGVTQTPRYLIKTRGQQVTLSCSPISGHRSVSWYQQTPGQGLQFLFEYFSETQRNKGNFPGRFSGRQFSNSRSEMNVSTLELGDSALYLCASSKGQGDTEAFFGQGTRLTVV.

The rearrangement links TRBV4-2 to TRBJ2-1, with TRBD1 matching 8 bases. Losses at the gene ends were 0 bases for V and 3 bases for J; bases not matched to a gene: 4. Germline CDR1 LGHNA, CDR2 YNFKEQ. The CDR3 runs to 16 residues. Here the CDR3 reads CASSQDFDRGYNEQFF. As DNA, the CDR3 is TGTGCCAGCAGCCAAGATTTCGACAGGGGCTACAATGAGCAGTTCTTC.

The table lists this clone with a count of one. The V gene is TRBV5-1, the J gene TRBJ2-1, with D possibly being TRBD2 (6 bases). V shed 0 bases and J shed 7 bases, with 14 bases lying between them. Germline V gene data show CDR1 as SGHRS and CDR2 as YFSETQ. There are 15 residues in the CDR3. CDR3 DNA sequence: TGCGCCAGCAGCTTGGTTGGGGGGTTTAATAATGAGCAGTTCTTC. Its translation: CASSLVGGFNNEQFF.

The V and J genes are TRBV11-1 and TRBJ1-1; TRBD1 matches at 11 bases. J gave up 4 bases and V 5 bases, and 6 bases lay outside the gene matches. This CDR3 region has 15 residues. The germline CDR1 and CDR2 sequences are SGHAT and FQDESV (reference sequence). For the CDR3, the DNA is TGTGCCAGCAGCAGGGGACAGGGGGAGCTCACTGAAGCTTTCTTT. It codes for CASSRGQGELTEAFF.

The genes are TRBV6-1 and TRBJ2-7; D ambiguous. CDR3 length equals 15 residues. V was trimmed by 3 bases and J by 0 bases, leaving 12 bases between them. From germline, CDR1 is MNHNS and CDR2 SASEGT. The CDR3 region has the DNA TGTGCCAGCAGTGATCGCTCATTGAGCTCCTACGAGCAGTACTTC. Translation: CASSDRSLSSYEQYF.

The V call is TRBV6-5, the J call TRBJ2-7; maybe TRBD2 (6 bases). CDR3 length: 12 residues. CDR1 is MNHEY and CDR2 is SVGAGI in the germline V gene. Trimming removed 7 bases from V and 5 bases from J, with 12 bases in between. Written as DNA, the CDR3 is TGTGCCAGCAACGGCGGGATGGACGAGCAGTACTTC. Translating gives CASNGGMDEQYF.

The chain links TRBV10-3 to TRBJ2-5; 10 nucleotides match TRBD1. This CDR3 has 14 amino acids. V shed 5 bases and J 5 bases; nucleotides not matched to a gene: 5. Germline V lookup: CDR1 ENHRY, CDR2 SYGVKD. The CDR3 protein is CAISQTGGAETQYF. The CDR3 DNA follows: TGTGCCATCAGTCAGACAGGGGGCGCGGAGACCCAGTACTTC.

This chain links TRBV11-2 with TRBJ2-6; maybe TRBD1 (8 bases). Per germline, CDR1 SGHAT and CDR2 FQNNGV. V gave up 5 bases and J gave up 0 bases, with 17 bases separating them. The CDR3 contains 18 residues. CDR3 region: CASSPRTGTTSGANVLTF. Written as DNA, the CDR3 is TGTGCCAGCAGCCCAAGGACAGGGACTACCTCTGGGGCCAACGTCCTGACTTTC.

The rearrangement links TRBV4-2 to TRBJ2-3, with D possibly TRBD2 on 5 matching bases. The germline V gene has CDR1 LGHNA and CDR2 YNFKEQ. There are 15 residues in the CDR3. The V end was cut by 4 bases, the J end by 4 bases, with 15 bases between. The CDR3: CASSLMGGSPDTQYF. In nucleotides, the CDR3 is TGTGCCAGCAGCCTTATGGGTGGGAGCCCAGATACGCAGTATTTT.

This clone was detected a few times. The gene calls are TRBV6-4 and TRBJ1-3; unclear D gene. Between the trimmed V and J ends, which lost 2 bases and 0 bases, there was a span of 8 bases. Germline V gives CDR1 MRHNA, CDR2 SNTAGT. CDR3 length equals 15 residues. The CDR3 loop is CASSDRVGSGNTIYF. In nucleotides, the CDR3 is TGTGCCAGCAGTGACCGGGTCGGCTCTGGAAACACCATATATTTT.

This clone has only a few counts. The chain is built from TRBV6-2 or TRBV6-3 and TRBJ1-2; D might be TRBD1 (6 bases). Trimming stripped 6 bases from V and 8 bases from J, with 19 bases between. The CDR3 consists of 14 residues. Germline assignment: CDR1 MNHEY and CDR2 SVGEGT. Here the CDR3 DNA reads TGTGCCAGCAGCCGCGGGGGGACATTCGCGGGCTACACCTTC. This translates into CASSRGGTFAGYTF.

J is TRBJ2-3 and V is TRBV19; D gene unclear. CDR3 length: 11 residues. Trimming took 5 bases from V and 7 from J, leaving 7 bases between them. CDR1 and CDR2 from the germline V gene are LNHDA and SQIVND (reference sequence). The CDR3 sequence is CASSDMNTQYF. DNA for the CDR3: TGTGCCAGTAGTGACATGAATACGCAGTATTTT.

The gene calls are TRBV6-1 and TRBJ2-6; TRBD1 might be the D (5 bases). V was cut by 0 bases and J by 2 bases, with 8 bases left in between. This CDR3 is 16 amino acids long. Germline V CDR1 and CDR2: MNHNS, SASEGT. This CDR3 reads CASSEALGAGANVLTF. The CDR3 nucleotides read TGTGCCAGCAGTGAAGCGCTAGGGGCTGGGGCCAACGTCCTGACTTTC.

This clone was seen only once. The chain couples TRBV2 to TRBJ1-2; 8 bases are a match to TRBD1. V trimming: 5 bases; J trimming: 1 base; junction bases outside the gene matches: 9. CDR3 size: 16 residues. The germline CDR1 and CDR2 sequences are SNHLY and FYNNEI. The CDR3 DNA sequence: TGTGCCAGCAGTCAGGCCACAGGGGGGATTAACTATGGCTACACCTTC. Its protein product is CASSQATGGINYGYTF.

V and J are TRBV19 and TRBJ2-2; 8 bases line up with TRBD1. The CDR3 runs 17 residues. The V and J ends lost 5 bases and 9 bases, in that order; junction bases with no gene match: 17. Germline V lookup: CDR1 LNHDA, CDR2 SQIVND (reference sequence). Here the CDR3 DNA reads TGTGCCAGTAGTCGGGCAGGGACAGGCGCTTTTACCCGGGAGCTGTTTTTT. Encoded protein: CASSRAGTGAFTRELFF.

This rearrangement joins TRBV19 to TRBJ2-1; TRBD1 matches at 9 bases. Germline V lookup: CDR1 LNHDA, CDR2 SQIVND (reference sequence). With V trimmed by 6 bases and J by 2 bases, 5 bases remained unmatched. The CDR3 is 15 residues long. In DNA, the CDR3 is TGTGCCAGTAGCGCTCGGACAGGGGCCTACAATGAGCAGTTCTTC. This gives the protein CASSARTGAYNEQFF.

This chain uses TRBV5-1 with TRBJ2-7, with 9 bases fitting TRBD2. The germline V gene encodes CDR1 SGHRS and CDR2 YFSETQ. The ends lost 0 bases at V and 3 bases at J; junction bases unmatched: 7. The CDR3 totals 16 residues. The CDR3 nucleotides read TGCGCCAGCAGCTTGGCCCCCCAGCGGGAGGTCTACGAGCAGTACTTC. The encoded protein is CASSLAPQREVYEQYF.

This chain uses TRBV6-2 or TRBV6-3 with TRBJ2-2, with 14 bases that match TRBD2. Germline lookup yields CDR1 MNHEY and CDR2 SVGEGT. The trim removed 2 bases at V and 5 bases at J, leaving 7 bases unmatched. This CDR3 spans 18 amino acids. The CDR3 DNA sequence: TGTGCCAGCAGTTACCAGACTAGCGGGAGGGCCGGGACCGGGGAGCTGTTTTTT. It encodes CASSYQTSGRAGTGELFF.

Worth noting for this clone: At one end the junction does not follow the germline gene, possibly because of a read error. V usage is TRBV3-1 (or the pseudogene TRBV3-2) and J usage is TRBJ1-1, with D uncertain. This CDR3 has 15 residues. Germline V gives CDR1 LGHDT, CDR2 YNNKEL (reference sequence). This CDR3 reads CASRNGNEVKTEAFF. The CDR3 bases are TGTGCCAGCAGGAACGGTAACGAGGTGAAGACTGAAGCTTTCTTT.